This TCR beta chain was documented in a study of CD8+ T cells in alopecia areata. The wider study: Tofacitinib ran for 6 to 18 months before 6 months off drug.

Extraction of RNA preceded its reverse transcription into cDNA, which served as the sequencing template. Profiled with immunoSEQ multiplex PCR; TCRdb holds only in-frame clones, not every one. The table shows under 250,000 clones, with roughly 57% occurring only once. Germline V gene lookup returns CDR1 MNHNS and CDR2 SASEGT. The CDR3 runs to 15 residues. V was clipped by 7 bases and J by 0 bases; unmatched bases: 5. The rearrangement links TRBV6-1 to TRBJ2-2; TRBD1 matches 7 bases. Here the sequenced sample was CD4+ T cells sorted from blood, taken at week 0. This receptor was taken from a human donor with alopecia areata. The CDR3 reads CASTPGQPNTGELFF. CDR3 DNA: TGTGCCAGCACTCCGGGACAGCCGAACACCGGGGAGCTGTTTTTT.